This T cell receptor beta chain was captured in a study of T cells in Graves' hyperthyroidism and ophthalmopathy. Regarding the study as a whole: By a 13 V-J model, ophthalmopathy was set apart from stable hyperthyroidism.

Uncontrolled infection, other autoimmune disease, pregnancy or lactation barred patients from enrollment. Using 10 ml of fresh peripheral blood, PBMCs were prepared. This clonotype was seen a few times. Its matching antigen is unknown. Amplification of TCR beta CDR3 regions used RNA as the template. With the HTBI primer set, the TCR CDR3 went through a first round of RT-PCR. TCRdb recomputed calls from the multiplex PCR reads with MiXCR, one row per CDR3 protein. The sample lists roughly 520,000 distinct CDR3 sequences, roughly a quarter occurring once. This CDR3 has 14 amino acids. Trimming shortened V by 2 bases and J by 7 bases, and 15 bases separated the two germline ends. Germline CDR1 SEHNR, CDR2 FQNEAQ (reference sequence).

The chain recombines TRBV7-9 with TRBJ2-7, with D possibly matching TRBD1 (6 bases). The sequence was obtained from a woman in her 30s with Graves' ophthalmopathy. Input material: blood. The CDR3, as DNA: TGTGCCAGCAGCTTACTGGGGGCCGCGGAGGAGCAGTACTTC. Protein: CASSLLGAAEEQYF. Complete variable domain (other parts from reference TRBV7-9 and TRBJ2-7): DTGVSQNPRHKITKRGQNVTFRCDPISEHNRLYWYRQTLGQGPEFLTYFQNEAQLEKSRLLSDRFSAERPKGSFSTLEIQRTEQGDSAMYLCASSLLGAAEEQYFGPGTRLTVT.